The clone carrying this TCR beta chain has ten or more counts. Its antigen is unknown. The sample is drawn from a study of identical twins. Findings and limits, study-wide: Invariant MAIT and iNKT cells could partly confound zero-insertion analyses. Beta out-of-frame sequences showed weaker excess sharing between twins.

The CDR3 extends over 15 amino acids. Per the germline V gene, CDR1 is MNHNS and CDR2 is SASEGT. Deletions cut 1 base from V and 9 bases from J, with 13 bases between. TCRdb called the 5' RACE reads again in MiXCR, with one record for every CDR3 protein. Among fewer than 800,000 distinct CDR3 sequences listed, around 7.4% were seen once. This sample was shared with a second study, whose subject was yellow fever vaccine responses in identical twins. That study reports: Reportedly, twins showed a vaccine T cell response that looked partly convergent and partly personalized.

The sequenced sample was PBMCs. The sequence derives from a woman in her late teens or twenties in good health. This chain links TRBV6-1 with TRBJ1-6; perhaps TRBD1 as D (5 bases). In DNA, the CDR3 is TGTGCCAGCAGTGAAGTTCTCGGGGCCGGTTCACCCCTCCACTTT. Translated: CASSEVLGAGSPLHF.